The clone carrying this TCR beta chain was seen more than once but under ten times. Its target is unknown. This sample is drawn from a study of T cells after yellow fever vaccination. Study as a whole: SMART-Seq v4 Ultra Low Input handled preparation of low-cell-number fractions.

General study results and limits: Researchers report a weaker secondary response that nonetheless peaked faster, day 5 versus 15. Abundant contaminating clonotypes from the bulk population could appear in FACS-sorted repertoires. The booster response re-showed most primary clones: around 97% CD4, roughly 91% CD8.

The CDR3 totals 16 residues. The ends were cut back, 5 bases at V and 0 bases at J, with 13 bases in the middle. Per germline, CDR1 SGHTA and CDR2 FQGTGA. Via MiXCR, TCRdb re-called the 5' RACE reads, giving one row per CDR3 protein. The table shows roughly 50,000 distinct CDR3 sequences, with roughly 7.3% occurring only once. This sequence was found in a man between 18 and 29 years old who received the YFV17D yellow fever vaccine. The sequencing used CD8+ T cells sorted from PBMCs, collected approximately 15 days after the first yellow fever vaccination. The V call is TRBV7-3, the J call TRBJ2-2; TRBD1 is a possible D gene (6 bases). DNA for the CDR3: TGTGCCAGCAGCCAGGGGTTATTAACGAACACCGGGGAGCTGTTTTTT. Protein product: CASSQGLLTNTGELFF.